The TCR beta chain under discussion was sequenced for a study of CD8+CD57+ T cells in acquired aplastic anemia (dated by TCRdb to 2017 to 2018). Background on the whole study: On average, sorted CD4+ and CD8+ cells yielded around 3.1 ug of extracted DNA, with a range of about 0.17 to 27.4 ug. CD8+CD57+ expansion was defined as frequency above the mean frequency observed in healthy subjects.

The investigation overall reported the following: Patients and healthy controls showed no significant difference in CD8+ Simpson's diversity (P=0.060). Over 25 CD8+ CDR3 sequences were found in both patients and controls but appeared to be highly expressed in patients and within the immunodominant clones of the patients.

Trimming takes 5 bases from V and 6 bases from J, and the germline ends sit 10 bases apart. There are 13 amino acids in the CDR3, from cysteine to phenylalanine inclusive. Solely the CDR3 DNA is kept, with 39 bases framed from the first base. The germline V gene specifies SNHLY as CDR1 and FYNNEI as CDR2. This clonotype was seen a handful of times. The specificity of this receptor is unknown. There are no base qualities to consult, and no much larger clone falls within one base. The patients picked for sequencing were ones in whom flow cytometry had shown an expansion of CD8+CD57+ cells. Every patient had severe acquired aplastic anemia, diagnosed using the International Study of Aplastic Anemia and Agranulocytosis and Camitta criteria. No patient had received any therapy when blood was sampled. TCR repertoires of sorted CD4+ and CD8+ blood T cells from severe aplastic anemia patients and healthy subjects were deep-sequenced in the study. In the USA, patient enrollment took place under clinicaltrials.gov protocols 00001620, 01623167, 00001397, 00071045, 00081523 and 00961064. Ficoll-Paque density gradient centrifugation was used to isolate peripheral blood mononuclear cells. CD4+ and CD8+ T cells were sorted by FACS or magnetic beads before DNA extraction.

Profiling of TCR beta VDJ combinations and CDR3 sequences used genomic DNA as the template. An Illumina HiSeq 2000 was used for TCR repertoire sequencing. The paper's processing steps were these. Repertoires were assessed using TRBV/TRBJ rearrangement plots, CDR3 size and DJ length profiles, and Simpson's diversity index. The immunodominant clone was defined as the most abundant DNA sequence in deep sequencing data. CDR3 amino acid sequences were checked for sharing between subjects and were compared against published repertoires and the VDJdb database. Using fastp at Q25 and MiXCR, TCRdb reprocessed the public reads and kept productive beta chains. Each entry merges the rows of one CDR3 protein and shows their most common DNA and genes. V and J calls and clone size were set by TCRdb, not the authors. This sample is represented by about 75,000 distinct CDR3 sequences; under 80% of them were singletons. The top ten constitute approximately 80% of the sample.

This clonotype originated in a human donor with aplastic anemia. The chain joins TRBV2 to TRBJ2-2; there is no confident call for the D gene. The sequenced sample consisted of sorted CD4+, CD8+, or CD8+CD57+ T cells (not recorded which) from PBMCs. Here the CDR3 is given as CASSPIGSGELFF. In nucleotide form, the sequence is TGTGCCAGCAGTCCCATTGGTTCCGGGGAGCTGTTTTTT.